These 22 T cell receptor beta chains originate from one sample sequenced in a study of CXCR3-negative and CXCR3-positive naive CD8 T cells (dated by TCRdb to about 2019). Sequenced using a NextSeq 550. The Human TCR Profiling Kit (MiLaboratory) was used to make UMI-labeled 5' RACE TRB cDNA libraries. Reads reprocessed by TCRdb are summarized as one entry per CDR3 protein sequence, and DNA is absent. Per the sample table, the count is around 50,000 distinct CDR3 sequences. About 1.6% of the sample is held by the ten biggest clonotypes. The sequenced sample was naive CXCR3- CD8+ T cells from blood. The cell subset or site tag for this specimen amounts to: CD45RO-CCR7+CD27+CD95- naive CD8+ T cells lacking CXCR3 (TNR3-). The receptors originated from a human donor in good health. Some clones in this sample may be carry-over from other donors' samples.

The rearrangement links TRBV7-8 to TRBJ2-1; as DNA is missing, the TRBD1 call by TCRdb cannot be tested. The CDR3 contains 14 residues. Looked up from germline, CDR1 is SGHVS and CDR2 is FQNEAQ. The CDR3 region is CASSSGTGGYEQFF. The entire variable domain, with the rest obtained from reference TRBV7-8 and TRBJ2-1, is as follows: GAGVSQSPRYKVAKRGQDVALRCDPISGHVSLFWYQQALGQGPEFLTYFQNEAQLDKSGLPSDRFFAERPEGSVSTLKIQRTQQEDSAVYLCASSSGTGGYEQFFGPGTRLTVL.

V gene TRBV4-2 combines with J gene TRBJ2-3; TCRdb calls TRBD1, which cannot be checked without DNA. The length of the CDR3 is 16 residues. CDR1 and CDR2 from the germline V gene are LGHNA and YNFKEQ. CDR3 amino acids: CASSQDWRGNTDTQYF.

The rearrangement links TRBV19 to TRBJ2-7; TCRdb reports TRBD2, a call that lacks DNA to check it against. This CDR3 has 15 residues. Germline V gives CDR1 LNHDA, CDR2 SQIVND (reference sequence). This CDR3 reads CASSPGLAGAYEQYF.

V gene TRBV5-1 combines with J gene TRBJ2-7; as DNA is missing, the TRBD2 call by TCRdb cannot be tested. The CDR3 spans 14 residues. Germline V gene lookup returns CDR1 SGHRS and CDR2 YFSETQ. CDR3 amino acids: CASSLGGGDYEQYF.

The CDR3 here is CSVEDPGESAQYF. The rearrangement joins TRBV29-1 to TRBJ2-3; TCRdb's assignment of TRBD1 cannot be checked, as there is no DNA. The germline V gene has CDR1 SQVTM and CDR2 ANQGSEA. The CDR3 totals 13 residues.

This chain connects TRBV29-1 to TRBJ2-7; TCRdb returns TRBD2, unconfirmable since there is no DNA. Germline lookup yields CDR1 SQVTM and CDR2 ANQGSEA. There are 14 residues in the CDR3. CDR3 sequence reads: CSVTGTSGSYEQYF.

The chain recombines TRBV15 with TRBJ2-3. Germline assignment: CDR1 LNHNV and CDR2 YYDKDF (reference sequence). The CDR3 has 15 residues. CDR3 loop: CATSRDGTSTDTQYF.

The chain couples TRBV28 to TRBJ2-5; TCRdb's D call of TRBD2 is untestable without DNA. The germline CDR1 and CDR2 sequences are MDHEN and SYDVKM. The CDR3 contains 14 residues. The CDR3 is CASRRANPQETQYF.

The chain is built from TRBV21-1 and TRBJ2-5; TCRdb selects TRBD2, and the lack of DNA leaves this call unchecked. TRBV21-1 is a pseudogene segment. The CDR3 contains 17 residues. The CDR3: CASTSPGLYYLRETQYF.

The CDR3 sequence is CASSYGLAGVGGEQFF. The chain employs TRBV6-2 or TRBV6-3 and TRBJ2-1; the TRBD2 assignment by TCRdb is unverifiable without DNA. Per the germline V gene, CDR1 is MNHEY and CDR2 is SVGEGT. The CDR3 length is 16 residues.

The V call is TRBV28, the J call TRBJ2-7; TCRdb names TRBD1, which stays unverified in the absence of DNA. The CDR3 has 15 amino acids. Germline V gene sequence: CDR1 MDHEN, CDR2 SYDVKM. The CDR3 protein is CASSLSRDRTYEQYF.

This chain links TRBV13 with TRBJ1-1. Germline loops: CDR1 PRHDT, CDR2 FYEKMQ (reference sequence). The CDR3 is 13 amino acids. The CDR3 here is CASSSDLNTEAFF.

The CDR3 sequence: CASSPREMSTDTQYF. The V call is TRBV7-9, the J call TRBJ2-3; TCRdb proposes TRBD1, but this gene call is untestable without DNA. Germline CDR1 and CDR2: SEHNR and FQNEAQ (reference sequence). The CDR3 runs 15 residues. The complete variable domain, with remaining parts taken from reference TRBV7-9 and TRBJ2-3, reads DTGVSQNPRHKITKRGQNVTFRCDPISEHNRLYWYRQTLGQGPEFLTYFQNEAQLEKSRLLSDRFSAERPKGSFSTLEIQRTEQGDSAMYLCASSPREMSTDTQYFGPGTRLTVL.

The chain joins TRBV7-9 to TRBJ2-7; TCRdb indicates TRBD1, and absent DNA this call remains unverified. Per germline, CDR1 SEHNR and CDR2 FQNEAQ (reference sequence). CDR3 length: 15 residues. CDR3 sequence reads: CASSSRTGGDYEQYF. The variable domain in full, with the rest retrieved from reference TRBV7-9 and TRBJ2-7, is DTGVSQNPRHKITKRGQNVTFRCDPISEHNRLYWYRQTLGQGPEFLTYFQNEAQLEKSRLLSDRFSAERPKGSFSTLEIQRTEQGDSAMYLCASSSRTGGDYEQYFGPGTRLTVT.

The rearrangement links TRBV7-2 to TRBJ2-6. This CDR3 has 18 residues. The germline CDR1 and CDR2 sequences are SGHTA and FQGNSA. CDR3 amino acids: CASSLVLGPSSGANVLTF.

The rearrangement links TRBV11-1 to TRBJ2-1; TCRdb gives TRBD2 as the D gene, but with no DNA this cannot be confirmed. Germline CDR1 reads SGHAT; CDR2 reads FQDESV (reference sequence). This CDR3 comprises 14 residues. The CDR3 spells CASSSGPYDNEQFF. The full variable domain, rest sourced from reference TRBV11-1 and TRBJ2-1, is EAEVAQSPRYKITEKSQAVAFWCDPISGHATLYWYRQILGQGPELLVQFQDESVVDDSQLPKDRFSAERLKGVDSTLKIQPAELGDSAMYLCASSSGPYDNEQFFGPGTRLTVL.

J is TRBJ2-7 and V is TRBV5-1; TCRdb indicates TRBD1, and absent DNA this call remains unverified. The CDR3 covers 14 residues. Germline V CDR1 and CDR2: SGHRS, YFSETQ. The chain's CDR3 is CASNVGTGTYEQYF.

This chain joins TRBV6-4 and TRBJ2-3; TCRdb names TRBD1, which stays unverified in the absence of DNA. There are 15 residues in the CDR3. CDR1 is MRHNA and CDR2 is SNTAGT in the germline V gene. CDR3 amino acids: CASSPLGGGTDTQYF.

The rearrangement links TRBV29-1 to TRBJ1-1; without DNA, the TCRdb call of TRBD1 cannot be checked. The CDR3 consists of 14 residues. Germline lookup yields CDR1 SQVTM and CDR2 ANQGSEA. CDR3 sequence: CSVEVAEGGTEAFF.

The gene calls are TRBV12-3 or TRBV12-4 and TRBJ2-4; TCRdb selects TRBD1, and the lack of DNA leaves this call unchecked. This CDR3 is built from 13 residues. The CDR3 is CASNSAPDDIQYF.

The V call is TRBV29-1, the J call TRBJ2-5; TCRdb proposes TRBD1, but this gene call is untestable without DNA. Germline assignment: CDR1 SQVTM and CDR2 ANQGSEA. The CDR3 is 13 residues long. CDR3: CSVETRGRETQYF. The whole variable domain, filled in from reference TRBV29-1 and TRBJ2-5, reads SAVISQKPSRDICQRGTSLTIQCQVDSQVTMMFWYRQQPGQSLTLIATANQGSEATYESGFVIDKFPISRPNLTFSTLTVSNMSPEDSSIYLCSVETRGRETQYFGPGTRLLVL.

The J gene is TRBJ2-3, the V gene TRBV6-4; TCRdb designates TRBD2, a call that cannot be tested without DNA. CDR3 length: 14 residues. Germline-derived CDR1 and CDR2 are MRHNA and SNTAGT. The CDR3 region is CASSADGTTDTQYF.